What follows describes a single TCR beta chain. The data were taken from a study of shared clonotypes between healthy human individuals. CD4+ cells yielded CD45RA+ naive and CD45RA-negative memory subsets. Genomic DNA from each subset was divided evenly over several immunoSEQ plates. The method was immunoSEQ multiplex PCR; TCRdb's version includes in-frame clones alone and lacks a portion of them. This table has about a million clones, around 75% appearing once. The germline gives CDR1 SGHTA, CDR2 FQGNSA. The CDR3 runs to 18 residues. The junction had 17 bases not matched to a gene; V was cut back by 5 bases and J by 4 bases.

Sequencing was performed on memory CD4+ T cells sorted from blood. This sample's subset: CD45RA-negative fraction. The V gene is TRBV7-2, the J gene TRBJ2-3; TRBD2 matches at 8 bases. The clonotype was recovered from a man aged 18 to 35 in good health. The CDR3: CASSPVGLVMLSADTQYF. CDR3 coding DNA: TGTGCCAGCAGCCCGGTGGGACTAGTAATGTTATCGGCAGATACGCAGTATTTT.